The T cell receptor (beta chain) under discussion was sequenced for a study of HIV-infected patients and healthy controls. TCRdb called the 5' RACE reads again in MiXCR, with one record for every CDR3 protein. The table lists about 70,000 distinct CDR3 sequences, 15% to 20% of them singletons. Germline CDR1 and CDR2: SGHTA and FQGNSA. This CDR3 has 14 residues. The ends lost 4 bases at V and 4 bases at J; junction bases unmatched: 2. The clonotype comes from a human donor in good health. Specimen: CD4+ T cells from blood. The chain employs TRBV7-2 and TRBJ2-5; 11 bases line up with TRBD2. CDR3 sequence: CASSYLAGGETQYF. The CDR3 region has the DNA TGTGCCAGCAGCTACCTAGCGGGAGGAGAGACCCAGTACTTC. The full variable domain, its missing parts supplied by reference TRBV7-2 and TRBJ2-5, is GAGVSQSPSNKVTEKGKDVELRCDPISGHTALYWYRQSLGQGLEFLIYFQGNSAPDKSGLPSDRFSAERTGGSVSTLTIQRTQQEDSAVYLCASSYLAGGETQYFGPGTRLLVL.